The 25 T cell receptor beta chains listed next were all sequenced from one sample in a study of Ad26.COV2.S vaccination and SARS-CoV-2 variants. Treatment in this sample: roughly 20 received Ad26.COV2.S at low or high dose, single or two shots; about 5 received placebo; per-sample allocation not given. Samples came from day 63 after the first vaccine or placebo injection. Assay: immunoSEQ multiplex PCR; the TCRdb copy retains only in-frame clones and omits some. Among 430,000 or so clones, roughly nine tenths were seen once, and the ten largest hold about 2.7%. Sequencing was performed on peripheral blood, taken in a trial of Ad26.COV2.S vaccine versus placebo. The source is a person between 18 and 60 years old who received the Ad26.COV2.S COVID-19 vaccine or a placebo.

The rearrangement links TRBV5-1 to TRBJ2-3, with 11 nucleotides matching TRBD2. Per the germline V gene, CDR1 is SGHRS and CDR2 is YFSETQ. The CDR3 runs to 16 residues. After removal of 4 bases from V and 7 bases from J, the junction contained 11 bases not matched to a gene. CDR3 nucleotides: TGCGCCAGCAGCGTTCAGACTAGCGGGGCGGGCTATACGCAGTATTTT. Translating it yields CASSVQTSGAGYTQYF.

This clone showed up just a few times. The genes are TRBV12-3 or TRBV12-4 and TRBJ1-2; D remains unclear. The germline V and J ends were trimmed by 6 bases and 5 bases, with 13 bases remaining between them. The CDR3 has 13 amino acids. CDR3 sequence reads: CASRRLFDYGYTF. The CDR3 DNA sequence: TGTGCCAGCAGAAGGCTATTTGATTATGGCTACACCTTC.

The chain has TRBV9 and TRBJ1-2; 7 bases align to TRBD1. Germline-derived CDR1 and CDR2 are SGDLS and YYNGEE. This CDR3 has 15 amino acids. Losses at the gene ends were 1 base for V and 2 bases for J; bases not matched to a gene: 5. The CDR3 DNA follows: TGTGCCAGCAGCGTACGACAGGGACTCAACTATGGCTACACCTTC. It specifies CASSVRQGLNYGYTF.

The chain uses TRBV7-2 and TRBJ2-2; 12 bases align to TRBD2. Germline trimming cut 4 bases from V and 3 bases from J; bases unmatched to any gene: 6. CDR3 length equals 17 residues. Germline CDR1 SGHTA, CDR2 FQGNSA. Here the CDR3 reads CASSYLAGGGDTGELFF. The CDR3 DNA is TGTGCCAGCAGCTATCTAGCGGGAGGGGGGGACACCGGGGAGCTGTTTTTT.

The rearrangement joins TRBV7-2 to TRBJ2-3, with D uncertain. Trimming shortened V by 0 bases and J by 8 bases, and 6 bases separated the two germline ends. The CDR3 has 12 amino acids. CDR1 is SGHTA, CDR2 FQGNSA, per germline. CDR3 nucleotides: TGTGCCAGCAGCTTAGCGGGTCTTACGCAGTATTTT. Its translation is CASSLAGLTQYF.

The chain has TRBV4-3 and TRBJ2-1; the D gene is possibly TRBD2 (7 bases). V gave up 1 base and J gave up 8 bases, with 12 bases separating them. Looked up from germline, CDR1 is LGHNA and CDR2 is YSLEER. The CDR3 consists of 14 residues. CDR3: CASSQVTGRDEQFF. Here the CDR3 DNA reads TGCGCCAGCAGCCAAGTAACAGGGAGGGATGAGCAGTTCTTC.

This chain connects TRBV28 to TRBJ1-1; D is perhaps TRBD1 (6 bases). In germline, CDR1 is MDHEN, CDR2 SYDVKM. The CDR3 totals 16 residues. Trimming stripped 2 bases from V and 4 bases from J, with 17 bases between. The CDR3 loop reads CASSLRGDLTLTEAFF. CDR3 bases: TGTGCCAGCAGTTTAAGGGGGGACCTAACCCTCACTGAAGCTTTCTTT.

The chain carries TRBV15 and TRBJ2-3; 9 nucleotides line up with TRBD1. This CDR3 comprises 17 residues. V lost 4 bases, J lost 2 bases, and 10 bases stayed unmatched. Germline CDR1 and CDR2: LNHNV and YYDKDF (reference sequence). The CDR3 is CATSTPGTGILTDTQYF. CDR3 DNA: TGTGCCACCAGCACCCCTGGGACAGGGATTCTCACAGATACGCAGTATTTT.

V gene TRBV12-3 or TRBV12-4 combines with J gene TRBJ1-1, with D unclear. V dropped 5 bases and J dropped 2 bases, with 6 bases sitting between them. The CDR3 extends over 12 amino acids. CDR3 in amino acids: CASSPDNTEAFF. In DNA form, the CDR3 reads TGTGCCAGCAGTCCAGATAACACTGAAGCTTTCTTT.

A single count supports this clone. V is TRBV7-8 and J is TRBJ2-3, with 7 bases matching TRBD2. The length of the CDR3 is 17 residues. The J segment lost 1 base and the V segment lost 6 bases, leaving 13 bases of the junction unmatched. CDR1 is SGHVS and CDR2 is FQNEAQ in the germline V gene. The CDR3 here is CASRGTRELTRTDTQYF. The CDR3 DNA reads TGTGCCAGCAGGGGTACGCGGGAGTTGACCCGCACAGATACGCAGTATTTT. The variable domain in full, with the rest retrieved from reference TRBV7-8 and TRBJ2-3, is GAGVSQSPRYKVAKRGQDVALRCDPISGHVSLFWYQQALGQGPEFLTYFQNEAQLDKSGLPSDRFFAERPEGSVSTLKIQRTQQEDSAVYLCASRGTRELTRTDTQYFGPGTRLTVL.

The gene calls are TRBV5-1 and TRBJ2-5; perhaps TRBD2 as D (6 bases). Germline V gene data show CDR1 as SGHRS and CDR2 as YFSETQ. V shed 0 bases and J shed 3 bases, with 9 bases lying between them. The CDR3 runs 14 residues. CDR3 sequence: CASSLVGGKETQYF. The CDR3 DNA reads as TGCGCCAGCAGCTTGGTGGGGGGAAAAGAGACCCAGTACTTC.

The J gene is TRBJ2-7, the V gene TRBV27; TRBD1 matches 10 bases. Germline CDR1 is MNHEY and CDR2 is SMNVEV (reference sequence). This CDR3 region has 16 residues. Unmatched junction bases numbered 8, after V lost 6 bases and J lost 0 bases. Here the CDR3 reads CASSTYRDRGSYEQYF. CDR3 in DNA: TGTGCCAGCAGCACTTACCGGGACAGGGGCTCCTACGAGCAGTACTTC.

The gene calls are TRBV11-2 and TRBJ2-3, with 9 bases fitting TRBD2. V gave up 6 bases and J gave up 4 bases; unmatched junction bases: 5. CDR1 is SGHAT, CDR2 FQNNGV, per germline. CDR3 length: 14 residues. Here the CDR3 reads CASRPSGAADTQYF. In DNA form, the CDR3 reads TGTGCCAGCAGACCTAGCGGGGCAGCAGATACGCAGTATTTT. Together with reference TRBV11-2 and TRBJ2-3, the CDR3 gives the full variable domain: EAGVAQSPRYKIIEKRQSVAFWCNPISGHATLYWYQQILGQGPKLLIQFQNNGVVDDSQLPKDRFSAERLKGVDSTLKIQPAKLEDSAVYLCASRPSGAADTQYFGPGTRLTVL.

The rearrangement uses TRBV5-1 and TRBJ2-1, with D uncertain. Trimming removed 0 bases from V and 5 bases from J, with 9 bases in between. The CDR3 has 14 residues. The germline V gene encodes CDR1 SGHRS and CDR2 YFSETQ. The CDR3 loop is CASSLEARNNEQFF. CDR3 nucleotides: TGCGCCAGCAGCTTGGAGGCGAGGAACAATGAGCAGTTCTTC.

The chain links TRBV24-1 to TRBJ2-3; a possible D gene is TRBD2 (5 bases). CDR3 size: 13 residues. The ends were cut back, 10 bases at V and 6 bases at J, with 16 bases in the middle. Germline V gene data show CDR1 as KGHDR and CDR2 as SFDVKD. The CDR3: CATKGPGEDTQYF. The CDR3 DNA is TGTGCCACTAAAGGGCCCGGGGAGGATACGCAGTATTTT.

The chain employs TRBV24-1 and TRBJ1-4; a possible D gene is TRBD1 (5 bases). Trimming removed 7 bases from V and 4 bases from J, with 9 bases in between. Germline CDR1 and CDR2: KGHDR and SFDVKD. The CDR3 runs to 13 residues. The CDR3 sequence is CATSDSLNEKLFF. CDR3 nucleotides: TGTGCCACCAGCGACAGCCTTAATGAAAAACTGTTTTTT.

The sample holds one count of this clone. The J gene is TRBJ2-2, the V gene TRBV4-2; 7 nucleotides agree with TRBD2. From germline, CDR1 is LGHNA and CDR2 YNFKEQ. After removal of 2 bases from V and 0 bases from J, the junction contained 3 bases not matched to a gene. The length of the CDR3 is 16 residues. The CDR3 spells CASSQPAGANTGELFF. CDR3 DNA: TGTGCCAGCAGCCAACCTGCGGGAGCGAACACCGGGGAGCTGTTTTTT.

The chain links TRBV28 to TRBJ2-7; TRBD1 agrees at 7 bases. Trimming took 6 bases from V and 5 from J; bases not matched to a gene: 7. The CDR3 has 13 residues. Per the germline V gene, CDR1 is MDHEN and CDR2 is SYDVKM. The CDR3 nucleotides are TGTGCCAGCAGGCGACAGGGAAGGAACGAGCAGTACTTC. This sequence encodes CASRRQGRNEQYF.

This clone has more than one count but fewer than ten. The chain links TRBV28 to TRBJ1-5; 7 nucleotides match TRBD1. The germline V gene has CDR1 MDHEN and CDR2 SYDVKM. Germline trimming cut 0 bases from V and 6 bases from J; bases unmatched to any gene: 2. This CDR3 is built from 14 residues. The CDR3 DNA is TGTGCCAGCAGTTTATGGCCAGGGGGTCAGCCCCAGCATTTT. It is translated as CASSLWPGGQPQHF.

V and J are TRBV5-1 and TRBJ1-6; TRBD1 matches at 7 bases. V was pared by 3 bases and J by 7 bases, with 4 bases of the junction left unmatched. CDR1 is SGHRS and CDR2 is YFSETQ in the germline V gene. The CDR3 covers 14 residues. CDR3 in amino acids: CASSWGQTNSPLHF. The CDR3 nucleotides are TGCGCCAGCAGCTGGGGACAGACCAATTCACCCCTCCACTTT.

This clone was detected only a few times. The V and J genes are TRBV15 and TRBJ1-1; D remains ambiguous. The V and J ends lost 2 bases and 2 bases respectively, with 0 bases between them. The CDR3 runs 11 residues. Per the germline V gene, CDR1 is LNHNV and CDR2 is YYDKDF (reference sequence). This CDR3 reads CATSRNTEAFF. The DNA of the CDR3 is TGTGCCACCAGCAGAAACACTGAAGCTTTCTTT.

The genes are TRBV19 and TRBJ2-2; D may be TRBD1 (5 bases). V shed 7 bases and J shed 0 bases, with 9 bases lying between them. CDR1 and CDR2 (germline): LNHDA, SQIVND (reference sequence). This CDR3 comprises 14 residues. CDR3 residues: CASKARANTGELFF. In DNA, the CDR3 is TGTGCCAGTAAGGCCAGGGCGAACACCGGGGAGCTGTTTTTT.

The rearrangement joins TRBV24-1 to TRBJ2-6; no reliable D call. V was trimmed by 3 bases and J by 5 bases, leaving 10 bases between them. Germline V gene data show CDR1 as KGHDR and CDR2 as SFDVKD. CDR3 length: 15 amino acids. The CDR3: CATSDTNSRANVLTF. CDR3 DNA: TGTGCCACCAGTGATACTAACTCCCGGGCCAACGTCCTGACTTTC.

The rearrangement uses TRBV29-1 and TRBJ2-5, with D perhaps matching TRBD2 (5 bases). The V end lost 2 bases, the J end lost 5 bases, and 12 bases lay between the germline ends. The CDR3 is 13 residues long. Germline CDR1 and CDR2: SQVTM and ANQGSEA. The CDR3 protein is CSVERIRRETQYF. CDR3 sequence (DNA): TGCAGCGTTGAACGGATTAGGAGGGAGACCCAGTACTTC.

The V and J genes are TRBV18 and TRBJ1-5, with 10 positions matching TRBD1. V dropped 5 bases and J dropped 5; count of bases not matched to a gene: 3. The CDR3 is made up of 14 amino acids. The V gene's germline CDR1 is KGHSH and CDR2 LQKENI. The DNA for the CDR3 is TGTGCCAGCTCAAAAGGGACAGGGGATCAGCCCCAGCATTTT. This encodes CASSKGTGDQPQHF.